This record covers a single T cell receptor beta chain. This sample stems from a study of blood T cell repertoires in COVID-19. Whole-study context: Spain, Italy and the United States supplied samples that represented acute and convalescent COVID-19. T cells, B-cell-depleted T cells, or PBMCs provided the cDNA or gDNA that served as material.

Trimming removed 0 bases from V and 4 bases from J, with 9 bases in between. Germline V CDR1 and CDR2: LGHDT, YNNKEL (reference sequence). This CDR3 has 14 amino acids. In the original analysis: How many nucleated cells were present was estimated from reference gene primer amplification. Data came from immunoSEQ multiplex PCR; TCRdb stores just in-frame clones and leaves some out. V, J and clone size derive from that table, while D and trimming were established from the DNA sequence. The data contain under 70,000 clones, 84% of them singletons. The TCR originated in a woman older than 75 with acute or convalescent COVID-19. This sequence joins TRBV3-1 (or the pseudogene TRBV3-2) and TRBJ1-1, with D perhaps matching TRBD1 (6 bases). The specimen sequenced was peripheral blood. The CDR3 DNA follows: TGTGCCAGCAGCCAAGATATCAGGGGCACTGAAGCTTTCTTT. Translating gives CASSQDIRGTEAFF.